Below are 8 T cell receptor beta chains sequenced from a single sample in a study of blood T cells in healthy people across ages. A second PCR of roughly 7 to 11 cycles used a sample-barcoded 5' primer and a J-beta primer mix. TCRdb re-called the 5' RACE reads through MiXCR, storing one row per CDR3 protein. Among 380,000 or so distinct CDR3 sequences listed, more than 45% were seen once. The sample comprised blood. The receptor source for this set is a man in his sixties in good health.

The V and J genes are TRBV27 and TRBJ2-7; a weak D match, TRBD1 (6 bases). The CDR3 loop spans 14 amino acids. The ends were cut back, 1 base at V and 0 bases at J, with 7 bases in the middle. Germline CDR1 and CDR2: MNHEY and SMNVEV (reference sequence). As DNA, the CDR3 is TGTGCCAGCAGTTTATTGGACAGCTCCTACGAGCAGTACTTC. This gives the protein CASSLLDSSYEQYF.

The rearrangement uses TRBV4-3 and TRBJ2-4; D might be TRBD2 (6 bases). CDR1 is LGHNA and CDR2 is YSLEER in the germline V gene. V lost 0 bases to trimming and J lost 9 bases, with 15 bases between them. The CDR3 has 15 residues. The CDR3 DNA follows: TGCGCCAGCAGCCAAGACTCAGCCGGGGGTGTCATTCAGTACTTC. The encoded protein is CASSQDSAGGVIQYF.

The chain combines TRBV5-1 with TRBJ2-1; 11 nucleotides line up with TRBD2. This CDR3 is 17 amino acids long. J lost 0 bases, V lost 4 bases, and 6 bases had no gene match. Germline CDR1 reads SGHRS; CDR2 reads YFSETQ. CDR3 in DNA: TGCGCCAGCAGCACTAGCGGGGGCTTTAGCTCCTACAATGAGCAGTTCTTC. It encodes CASSTSGGFSSYNEQFF.

This clonotype was found a few times. This chain links TRBV20-1 with TRBJ1-1; D is unclear. This CDR3 spans 14 amino acids. The V gene lost 6 bases and the J gene lost 1 base, with 15 bases spanning the gap. The germline V gene encodes CDR1 DFQATT and CDR2 SNEGSKA (reference sequence). This CDR3 reads CSARGRFGNTEAFF. The CDR3 nucleotides are TGCAGTGCCCGGGGAAGATTCGGGAACACTGAAGCTTTCTTT.

CDR3 region: CASSLVSNYEQYF. The CDR3 nucleotides are TGCGCCAGCAGCTTGGTATCTAACTACGAGCAGTACTTC. This chain uses TRBV5-1 with TRBJ2-4; D ambiguous. The end of the DNA is better explained by TRBJ2-7, so the J call may be wrong. Germline values: CDR1 SGHRS, CDR2 YFSETQ. This CDR3 comprises 13 residues.

This clonotype was recorded many times. V gene TRBV7-2 combines with J gene TRBJ2-5; the match to TRBD1 covers 9 bases. The CDR3 extends over 14 amino acids. Germline values: CDR1 SGHTA, CDR2 FQGNSA. V lost 8 bases and J lost 5; bases outside the gene matches: 9. CDR3 in DNA: TGTGCCAGCTCTCCCACAGGGGGCGCGGAGACCCAGTACTTC. The encoded protein is CASSPTGGAETQYF.

This clonotype was observed a handful of times. The gene calls are TRBV20-1 and TRBJ1-6; no clear D gene. This CDR3 region has 15 residues. Between the trimmed V and J ends, which lost 1 base and 5 bases, there was a span of 12 bases. Germline CDR1 reads DFQATT; CDR2 reads SNEGSKA (reference sequence). The DNA of the CDR3 is TGCAGTGCTAGAGGGACGGCGAGGAATAATTCACCCCTCCACTTT. It specifies CSARGTARNNSPLHF.

This clonotype was recorded many times. This chain connects TRBV9 to TRBJ1-1; no definite D call. V was trimmed by 0 bases and J by 0 bases, leaving 6 bases between them. CDR1 SGDLS and CDR2 YYNGEE come from the germline V gene. The CDR3 has 14 amino acids. The CDR3 sequence is CASSVAPLNTEAFF. The CDR3 DNA reads as TGTGCCAGCAGCGTAGCTCCCCTGAACACTGAAGCTTTCTTT.